The 2 T cell receptor beta chains presented below share a single source sample, sequenced in a study of T cells in Graves' hyperthyroidism and ophthalmopathy. Amplified TCR beta CDR3 regions derived from RNA transcripts. With the HTBI primer set, the TCR CDR3 went through a first round of RT-PCR. From the multiplex PCR reads, TCRdb called clonotypes with MiXCR, one entry per CDR3 protein. The table shows roughly 800,000 distinct CDR3 sequences, with approximately 40% occurring only once. The sequencing sample was made of blood. The origin of the receptors is a man between 18 and 29 years old with Graves' hyperthyroidism.

This clonotype has ten or more counts. The V gene is TRBV7-9, the J gene TRBJ2-7; the D is unclear. Deletions cut 0 bases from V and 3 bases from J, with 6 bases between. Germline CDR1 is SEHNR and CDR2 is FQNEAQ (reference sequence). The CDR3 contains 13 residues. The CDR3 protein is CASSLALGYEQYF. CDR3 in DNA: TGTGCCAGCAGCTTAGCGCTCGGCTACGAGCAGTACTTC.

CDR3 loop: CSAEVGAHYGYTF. The DNA for the CDR3 is TGCAGCGCCGAGGTAGGGGCACACTATGGCTACACCTTC. The gene calls are TRBV29-1 and TRBJ1-2; D perhaps matches TRBD1 (5 bases). Trimming removed 7 bases at V and 3 bases at J, with 15 bases between. Germline values: CDR1 SQVTM, CDR2 ANQGSEA. The CDR3 is made up of 13 amino acids.